The 14 T cell receptor beta chains given below trace back to one sample, sequenced in a study of T cells expressing NK-cell markers. Following a re-call of the 5' RACE reads, TCRdb has one entry per CDR3 protein and lacks DNA. Listed are about 390,000 distinct CDR3 sequences; about 11% falls within the top ten. Sample: blood T cells: a sorted CD56 or NKG2C T cell subset, CD4+ or CD8+ T cells, or bulk PBMC T cells (not recorded which). These receptor sequences come from a woman in her 50s in good health.

The CDR3 loop reads CASSLRPGQGLYEQYF. This chain joins TRBV7-2 and TRBJ2-7; the TCRdb D gene call, TRBD1, has no DNA to confirm it. This CDR3 has 16 residues. The V gene's germline CDR1 is SGHTA and CDR2 FQGNSA.

This chain links TRBV10-3 with TRBJ1-1. Germline CDR1 and CDR2: ENHRY and SYGVKD. The CDR3 totals 13 residues. This CDR3 reads CAISESGQFDAFF.

The rearrangement joins TRBV4-1 to TRBJ2-1; TCRdb indicates TRBD2, and absent DNA this call remains unverified. CDR3 length: 17 residues. The germline CDR1 and CDR2 sequences are MGHRA and YSYEKL. CDR3 sequence reads: CASSQDPGVRERNEQFF.

This chain connects TRBV5-1 to TRBJ2-1; TCRdb selects TRBD2, and the lack of DNA leaves this call unchecked. Germline lookup yields CDR1 SGHRS and CDR2 YFSETQ. The CDR3 contains 14 residues. The CDR3 sequence: CASGLAGGVNEQFF.

The chain recombines TRBV6-2 or TRBV6-3 with TRBJ1-4; lacking DNA, the TRBD1 call made by TCRdb goes unchecked. Germline values: CDR1 MNHEY, CDR2 SVGEGT. The length of the CDR3 is 15 residues. CDR3 residues: CASARTGATNEKLFF.

The rearrangement joins TRBV20-1 to TRBJ2-3; there is no DNA to check the TCRdb D call of TRBD2. CDR3 length: 17 amino acids. Germline CDR1 DFQATT, CDR2 SNEGSKA (reference sequence). The CDR3 sequence: CSASAETSGISTDTQYF.

The chain links TRBV9 to TRBJ2-1. Germline V CDR1 and CDR2: SGDLS, YYNGEE. The CDR3 spans 13 residues. The CDR3 region is CASSVNLRNEQFF.

The V gene is TRBV10-2, the J gene TRBJ2-1; TCRdb indicates TRBD2, and absent DNA this call remains unverified. The CDR3 has 15 amino acids. Germline-derived CDR1 and CDR2 are WSHSY and SAAADI. The CDR3 reads CASSTTSGRGPEQFF.

The rearrangement uses TRBV4-1 and TRBJ2-5. The CDR3 runs 16 residues. Germline CDR1 is MGHRA and CDR2 is YSYEKL. CDR3 region: CASSQVVIWIQETQYF.

The chain links TRBV12-3 or TRBV12-4 to TRBJ2-5. The CDR3 sequence is 14 residues long. CDR3 loop: CASSFEGILETQYF.

J is TRBJ2-5 and V is TRBV7-8; the D call from TCRdb, TRBD2, cannot be confirmed without DNA. This CDR3 comprises 19 residues. The germline gives CDR1 SGHVS, CDR2 FQNEAQ. The CDR3 spells CASSLAISLGGGSWETQYF.

The chain has TRBV5-5 and TRBJ1-6. The CDR3 contains 13 residues. Germline V gene sequence: CDR1 SGHKS, CDR2 YYEKEE (reference sequence). This chain's CDR3 is CASSLETGSPLHF.

The chain uses TRBV5-1 and TRBJ2-3; TCRdb selects TRBD2, and the lack of DNA leaves this call unchecked. This CDR3 spans 14 amino acids. Germline V gives CDR1 SGHRS, CDR2 YFSETQ. CDR3 sequence reads: CASRLTSGGYTQYF.

This rearrangement joins TRBV7-9 to TRBJ2-1. CDR3 length: 11 residues. CDR1 SEHNR and CDR2 FQNEAQ come from the germline V gene (reference sequence). This CDR3 is CASVFDNEQFF.